These T cell receptor beta chains were read from a single sample in a study of PD-1 and CTLA-4 blockade in melanoma. The table came from immunoSEQ multiplex PCR; TCRdb's copy has only in-frame clones and leaves some out. The table includes 30,000 or so clones, around 93% detected once. This sample comprised CD8+ T cells from peripheral blood, obtained from a patient given anti-PD-1 treatment. These receptors were collected from a human donor with melanoma. The CDR3 runs from the conserved cysteine through the conserved F or W. The D gene is left open where the match is weak. Clone size, where shown, is once, few, many, or a class for clones that have expanded.

CDR3aa: CATSDSSLAGFNEQFF
CDR3nt: TGTGCCACCAGTGATTCGAGCCTAGCGGGGTTCAATGAGCAGTTCTTC
v_gene: TRBV24-1
d_gene: TRBD2
abundance: .
j_gene: TRBJ2-1

CDR3aa: CASSFLNEQFF
CDR3nt: TGTGCCAGCAGTTTCCTTAATGAGCAGTTCTTC
v_gene: TRBV12-3/TRBV12-4
d_gene: .
abundance: .
j_gene: TRBJ2-1

CDR3aa: CASSKVGDNQSNEKLFF
CDR3nt: TGTGCCAGCAGCAAAGTGGGAGACAATCAAAGTAATGAAAAACTGTTTTTT
v_gene: TRBV21-1
d_gene: .
abundance: once
j_gene: TRBJ1-4

CDR3aa: CASSLADTGELFF
CDR3nt: TGTGCCAGCAGCTTAGCGGACACCGGGGAGCTGTTTTTT
v_gene: TRBV7-8
d_gene: .
abundance: .
j_gene: TRBJ2-2

CDR3aa: CASSLDTNNEKLFF
CDR3nt: TGTGCCAGCAGCTTAGACACAAATAATGAAAAACTGTTTTTT
v_gene: TRBV7-9
d_gene: .
abundance: .
j_gene: TRBJ1-4

CDR3aa: CASSGGAGHYGYTF
CDR3nt: TGTGCCAGTAGTGGAGGGGCAGGGCACTATGGCTACACCTTC
v_gene: TRBV19
d_gene: .
abundance: .
j_gene: TRBJ1-2

CDR3aa: CASSVQGNTGELFF
CDR3nt: TGTGCCAGCAGCGTACAGGGTAACACCGGGGAGCTGTTTTTT
v_gene: TRBV9
d_gene: .
abundance: .
j_gene: TRBJ2-2

CDR3aa: CASSTFREGYNEQFF
CDR3nt: TGTGCCAGCAGTACCTTTCGGGAGGGCTACAATGAGCAGTTCTTC
v_gene: TRBV27
d_gene: TRBD2
abundance: .
j_gene: TRBJ2-1

CDR3aa: CASSFLLGTGGPEEQPQHF
CDR3nt: TGTGCCAGCAGTTTTTTACTCGGGACAGGAGGACCTGAGGAGCAGCCCCAGCATTTT
v_gene: TRBV28
d_gene: TRBD1
abundance: .
j_gene: TRBJ1-5

CDR3aa: CASGQGSTGELFF
CDR3nt: TGTGCCAGTGGACAGGGTTCCACCGGGGAGCTGTTTTTT
v_gene: TRBV7-9
d_gene: TRBD1
abundance: .
j_gene: TRBJ2-2

CDR3aa: CASSHHSAGGLVNEQFF
CDR3nt: TGTGCCAGCAGCCATCACTCGGCGGGAGGATTAGTCAATGAGCAGTTCTTC
v_gene: TRBV14
d_gene: TRBD2
abundance: .
j_gene: TRBJ2-1

CDR3aa: CASSAQGVGAFF
CDR3nt: TGTGCCAGCAGCGCACAGGGGGTTGGTGCTTTCTTT
v_gene: TRBV5-4
d_gene: TRBD1
abundance: .
j_gene: TRBJ1-1

CDR3aa: CASAPGGAEAFF
CDR3nt: TGTGCCAGCGCCCCAGGGGGTGCTGAAGCTTTCTTT
v_gene: TRBV7-9
d_gene: TRBD1
abundance: .
j_gene: TRBJ1-1

CDR3aa: CASRRQGYSNQPQHF
CDR3nt: TGTGCCAGCAGAAGACAGGGATATAGCAATCAGCCCCAGCATTTT
v_gene: TRBV28
d_gene: TRBD1
abundance: .
j_gene: TRBJ1-5

CDR3aa: CASTPPSGLSYEQYF
CDR3nt: TGTGCCAGCACCCCTCCAAGCGGGTTATCCTACGAGCAGTACTTC
v_gene: TRBV11-2
d_gene: .
abundance: few
j_gene: TRBJ2-7

CDR3aa: CASSERTSGTDTQYF
CDR3nt: TGTGCCAGCAGCGAGCGGACTAGCGGTACAGATACGCAGTATTTT
v_gene: TRBV14
d_gene: TRBD2
abundance: .
j_gene: TRBJ2-3

CDR3aa: CASSEGTVINQPQHF
CDR3nt: TGTGCCAGCAGTGAGGGGACGGTGATCAATCAGCCCCAGCATTTT
v_gene: TRBV6-2/TRBV6-3
d_gene: .
abundance: .
j_gene: TRBJ1-5

CDR3aa: CASSPSRGGENYEQYF
CDR3nt: TGTGCCAGCTCACCCAGCAGAGGAGGGGAAAACTACGAGCAGTACTTC
v_gene: TRBV18
d_gene: .
abundance: .
j_gene: TRBJ2-7

CDR3aa: CASRGRGSNQPQHF
CDR3nt: TGTGCCAGCAGGGGCAGAGGAAGCAATCAGCCCCAGCATTTT
v_gene: TRBV28
d_gene: .
abundance: .
j_gene: TRBJ1-5

CDR3aa: CASSPKTGQGHNEQFF
CDR3nt: TGTGCCAGCAGTCCCAAGACAGGGCAAGGGCACAATGAGCAGTTCTTC
v_gene: TRBV28
d_gene: TRBD1
abundance: .
j_gene: TRBJ2-1

CDR3aa: CASSLVEAKTQYF
CDR3nt: TGTGCCAGCAGCTTAGTTGAGGCCAAGACCCAGTACTTC
v_gene: TRBV11-2
d_gene: .
abundance: once
j_gene: TRBJ2-5

CDR3aa: CAWSPGQGDRPQHF
CDR3nt: TGTGCCTGGAGTCCGGGGCAGGGGGACCGGCCCCAGCATTTT
v_gene: TRBV30
d_gene: TRBD1
abundance: .
j_gene: TRBJ1-5

CDR3aa: CASSSRQGKRDNEQFF
CDR3nt: TGTGCCAGCAGCTCCCGACAGGGAAAGAGGGACAATGAGCAGTTCTTC
v_gene: TRBV7-9
d_gene: TRBD1
abundance: .
j_gene: TRBJ2-1

CDR3aa: CACDGHGYTF
CDR3nt: TGTGCCTGCGACGGCCATGGCTACACCTTC
v_gene: TRBV30
d_gene: .
abundance: .
j_gene: TRBJ1-2